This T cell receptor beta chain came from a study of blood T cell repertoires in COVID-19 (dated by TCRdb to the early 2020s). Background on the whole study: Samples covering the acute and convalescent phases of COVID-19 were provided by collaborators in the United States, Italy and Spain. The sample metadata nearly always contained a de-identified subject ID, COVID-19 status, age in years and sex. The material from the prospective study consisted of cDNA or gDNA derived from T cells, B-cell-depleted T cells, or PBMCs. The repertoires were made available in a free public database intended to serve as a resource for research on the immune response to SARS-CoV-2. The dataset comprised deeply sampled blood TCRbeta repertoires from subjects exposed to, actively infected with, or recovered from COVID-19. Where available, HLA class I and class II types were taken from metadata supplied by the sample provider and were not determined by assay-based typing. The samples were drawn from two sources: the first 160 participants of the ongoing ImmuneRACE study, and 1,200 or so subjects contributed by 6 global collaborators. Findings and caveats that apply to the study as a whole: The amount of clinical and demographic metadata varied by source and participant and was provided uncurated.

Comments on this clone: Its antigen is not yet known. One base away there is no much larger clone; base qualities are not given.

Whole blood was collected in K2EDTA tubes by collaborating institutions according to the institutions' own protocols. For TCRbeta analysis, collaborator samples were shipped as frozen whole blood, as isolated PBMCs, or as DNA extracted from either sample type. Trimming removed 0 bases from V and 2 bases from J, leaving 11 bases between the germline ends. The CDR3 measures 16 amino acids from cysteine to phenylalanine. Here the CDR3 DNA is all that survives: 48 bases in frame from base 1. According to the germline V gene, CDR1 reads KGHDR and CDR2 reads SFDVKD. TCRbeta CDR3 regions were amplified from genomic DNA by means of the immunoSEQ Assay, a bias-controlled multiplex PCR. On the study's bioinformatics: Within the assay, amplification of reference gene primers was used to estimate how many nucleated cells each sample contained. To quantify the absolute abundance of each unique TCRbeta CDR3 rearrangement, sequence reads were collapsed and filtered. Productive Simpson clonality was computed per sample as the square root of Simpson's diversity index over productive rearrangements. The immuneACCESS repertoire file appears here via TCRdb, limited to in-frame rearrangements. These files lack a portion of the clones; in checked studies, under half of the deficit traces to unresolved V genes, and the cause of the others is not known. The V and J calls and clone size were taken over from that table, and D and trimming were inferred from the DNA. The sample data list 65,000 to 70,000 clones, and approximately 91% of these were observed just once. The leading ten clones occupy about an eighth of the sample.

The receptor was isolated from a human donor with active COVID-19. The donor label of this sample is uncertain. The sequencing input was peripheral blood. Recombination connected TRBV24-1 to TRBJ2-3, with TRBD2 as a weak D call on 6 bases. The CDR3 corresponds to CATSDLNGGDTDTQYF. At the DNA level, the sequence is TGTGCCACCAGTGATTTGAACGGGGGTGACACAGATACGCAGTATTTT.